One sample yielded the 22 T cell receptor beta chains listed below, sequenced in a study of vaccination and CD4 T cells after COVID-19. Treatment defined: approximately 9-day PBMC culture with coronavirus spike peptide pools or control peptides (ViraFEST assay). The Oncomine TCR Beta short-read assay was applied to DNA of cultured CD4+ T cells. TCRdb itself ran the PCR reads through MiXCR, one entry per CDR3 protein. The table shows 15,000 to 25,000 distinct CDR3 sequences, with under 65% occurring only once. For these TCRs, the target antigens are not known. Sequenced material: CD4+ T cells from blood, cultured in vitro, taken after SARS-CoV-2 vaccination. The receptors derive from a human donor who had recovered from COVID-19.

This clonotype is medium-sized. The rearrangement uses TRBV15 and TRBJ1-2; 7 nucleotides line up with TRBD1. Germline CDR1 is LNHNV and CDR2 is YYDKDF (reference sequence). J gave up 8 bases and V 4 bases, and 10 bases lay outside the gene matches. The CDR3 is made up of 14 amino acids. The DNA for the CDR3 is TGTGCCACCAGCACCAGAATGACAGGGCAAGGCTACACCTTC. This sequence encodes CATSTRMTGQGYTF.

This chain joins TRBV14 and TRBJ1-2; D unclear. CDR3 length: 13 amino acids. CDR1 is SGHDN and CDR2 is FVKESK in the germline V gene. V was pared by 1 base and J by 4 bases, with 7 bases between. The CDR3 protein is CASSQVAGYGYTF. The CDR3 DNA reads as TGTGCCAGCAGCCAAGTAGCGGGCTATGGCTACACCTTC.

This chain connects TRBV10-3 to TRBJ2-3, with D unresolved. Per germline, CDR1 ENHRY and CDR2 SYGVKD. This CDR3 comprises 15 residues. With 3 bases removed from V and 0 bases from J, the gap between germline ends came to 10 bases. The CDR3 DNA reads as TGTGCCATCAGTGAAAGAGCCCCAAGCACAGATACGCAGTATTTT. Its translation: CAISERAPSTDTQYF.

This clonotype is classed as medium-sized. The gene calls are TRBV6-2 or TRBV6-3 and TRBJ2-7, with TRBD1 matching 9 bases. V lost 2 bases, J lost 4 bases, and 6 bases stayed unmatched. Germline CDR1 and CDR2: MNHEY and SVGEGT. This CDR3 region has 15 residues. As DNA, the CDR3 is TGTGCCAGCAGTTACGTGGGACAGGGTACGTACGAGCAGTACTTC. It encodes CASSYVGQGTYEQYF.

V is TRBV6-1 and J is TRBJ2-3; D is tentatively TRBD1 or TRBD2 (5 bases each). Germline V gives CDR1 MNHNS, CDR2 SASEGT. V lost 6 bases to trimming and J lost 2 bases, with 12 bases between them. The CDR3 runs 14 residues. The chain's CDR3 is CASRGDPPTDTQYF. CDR3 bases: TGTGCCAGCAGAGGGGACCCGCCCACAGATACGCAGTATTTT.

The chain employs TRBV7-9 and TRBJ1-2, with D hard to call. Germline CDR1 reads SEHNR; CDR2 reads FQNEAQ (reference sequence). The CDR3 sequence is 15 residues long. V was pared by 5 bases and J by 4 bases, with 17 bases between. CDR3 DNA: TGTGCCAGCAGCCCGCCTCGCAGGCCGGGCTATGGCTACACCTTC. This translates into CASSPPRRPGYGYTF.

The V call is TRBV20-1, the J call TRBJ2-1, with 7 bases aligning to TRBD2. Germline-derived CDR1 and CDR2 are DFQATT and SNEGSKA (reference sequence). The CDR3 contains 14 residues. V shed 3 bases, J shed 8 bases, and the junction held 10 bases outside the gene matches. Here the CDR3 reads CSARSSSGFDEQFF. The CDR3, as DNA: TGCAGTGCTAGGTCGTCTAGCGGATTCGATGAGCAGTTCTTC.

This clonotype was seen a few times. The rearrangement links TRBV5-1 to TRBJ2-7, with 7 nucleotides matching TRBD2. The CDR3 is 17 residues long. The V segment lost 1 base and the J segment 0 bases; nucleotides outside the gene matches: 10. Germline CDR1 SGHRS, CDR2 YFSETQ. The CDR3, as DNA: TGCGCCAGCAGCTTGATATTGGACGGGAGGTCCTCCTACGAGCAGTACTTC. Its protein product is CASSLILDGRSSYEQYF.

This chain joins TRBV7-2 and TRBJ1-2, with 8 bases aligning to TRBD1. The germline V gene encodes CDR1 SGHTA and CDR2 FQGNSA. V trimming: 1 base; J trimming: 4 bases; junction bases outside the gene matches: 8. The CDR3 runs to 16 residues. The CDR3 coding sequence is TGTGCCAGCAGCTTAGTTGGGCCAGGGGGCGGCTATGGCTACACCTTC. Translating it yields CASSLVGPGGGYGYTF.

The rearrangement joins TRBV20-1 to TRBJ1-2, with 7 bases matching TRBD1. Germline V gene data show CDR1 as DFQATT and CDR2 as SNEGSKA (reference sequence). CDR3 length: 14 residues. V shed 6 bases, J shed 3 bases, and the junction held 10 bases outside the gene matches. The CDR3 spells CSAETGLSDYGYTF. CDR3 bases: TGCAGTGCCGAGACAGGGTTATCCGACTATGGCTACACCTTC.

The chain joins TRBV5-5 to TRBJ1-1; D is perhaps TRBD1 (5 bases). The CDR3 totals 14 residues. The germline V and J ends were trimmed by 4 bases and 2 bases, with 12 bases remaining between them. CDR1 SGHKS and CDR2 YYEKEE come from the germline V gene (reference sequence). CDR3 coding DNA: TGTGCCAGCAGCGCGGGACTGGGAAACACTGAAGCTTTCTTT. Protein sequence: CASSAGLGNTEAFF.

A single count supports this clonotype. The chain links TRBV4-1 to TRBJ1-2; 9 bases are a match to TRBD1. The CDR3 is 14 amino acids. CDR1 and CDR2 (germline): MGHRA, YSYEKL. V was clipped by 4 bases and J by 12 bases; unmatched bases: 12. The CDR3 coding sequence is TGCGCCAGCAGCCCCTCCCGGGACAGGGCGGGCAACACCTTC. This translates into CASSPSRDRAGNTF.

This clonotype was picked up a small number of times. This chain links TRBV7-9 with TRBJ2-7; a weak D match, TRBD2 (6 bases). The CDR3 spans 13 residues. Germline V lookup: CDR1 SEHNR, CDR2 FQNEAQ (reference sequence). Trimming stripped 5 bases from V and 6 bases from J, with 14 bases between. This CDR3 reads CASSREPMAEQYF. In nucleotides, the CDR3 is TGTGCCAGCAGCCGGGAGCCTATGGCCGAGCAGTACTTC.

The J gene is TRBJ2-2, the V gene TRBV6-5, with TRBD1 matching over 12 bases. The trim removed 6 bases at V and 7 bases at J, leaving 9 bases unmatched. The germline CDR1 and CDR2 sequences are MNHEY and SVGAGI. The CDR3 loop spans 16 amino acids. The CDR3 is CASSYGGTGGSGELFF. For the CDR3, the DNA is TGTGCCAGCAGCTACGGTGGGACAGGGGGCAGCGGGGAGCTGTTTTTT.

The chain is built from TRBV7-9 and TRBJ2-1; 13 bases agree with TRBD2. Trimming cost V 5 bases and J 9 bases; bases outside gene matches: 10. CDR3 length: 16 amino acids. Germline-derived CDR1 and CDR2 are SEHNR and FQNEAQ (reference sequence). The CDR3: CASSDGLAGVWGEQFF. CDR3 DNA sequence: TGTGCCAGCAGCGATGGACTAGCGGGAGTTTGGGGTGAGCAGTTCTTC. Full variable domain (rest looked up from reference TRBV7-9 and TRBJ2-1): DTGVSQNPRHKITKRGQNVTFRCDPISEHNRLYWYRQTLGQGPEFLTYFQNEAQLEKSRLLSDRFSAERPKGSFSTLEIQRTEQGDSAMYLCASSDGLAGVWGEQFFGPGTRLTVL.

The rearrangement joins TRBV6-1 to TRBJ1-2, with a tentative D call TRBD1 (5 bases). CDR3 length: 14 residues. The germline gives CDR1 MNHNS, CDR2 SASEGT. V lost 7 bases and J 8 bases, leaving 20 bases between the germline ends. This CDR3 reads CASTPLRGWSGYTF. The DNA of the CDR3 is TGTGCCAGCACCCCATTAAGGGGATGGAGCGGCTACACCTTC.

Worth noting for this clonotype: The junction departs from the called germline gene at one end, perhaps through a read error. This rearrangement joins TRBV5-3 to TRBJ1-1; TRBD1 aligns across 7 bases. TRBV5-3 qualifies as an ORF whose function is uncertain. This CDR3 has 11 amino acids. CDR3 nucleotide sequence: TGTGCCAGAAGCTTGAGGGACAGCGGCTCCTTT. The encoded protein is CARSLRDSGSF.

This clonotype was seen more than once but under ten times. The V call is TRBV12-3 or TRBV12-4, the J call TRBJ1-2, with a possible D match to TRBD1 (5 bases). The CDR3 extends over 13 amino acids. The ends were cut back, 5 bases at V and 6 bases at J, with 13 bases in the middle. The CDR3: CASSTYRTDGYTF. CDR3 in DNA: TGTGCCAGCAGTACCTACAGGACCGATGGCTACACCTTC.

V gene TRBV20-1 combines with J gene TRBJ1-2; 7 nucleotides line up with TRBD1. Germline CDR1 is DFQATT and CDR2 is SNEGSKA (reference sequence). CDR3 length equals 13 residues. V was pared by 6 bases and J by 3 bases, with 7 bases of the junction left unmatched. The CDR3 sequence: CSAGRQGDYGYTF. The DNA of the CDR3 is TGCAGTGCGGGGAGGCAGGGGGACTATGGCTACACCTTC.

J is TRBJ2-7 and V is TRBV19; tentatively, D is TRBD2 (5 bases). CDR3 size: 13 residues. Germline CDR1 and CDR2: LNHDA and SQIVND (reference sequence). Trimming removed 3 bases at V and 6 bases at J, with 12 bases between. The CDR3 loop is CASSIKGEGEQYF. The CDR3 DNA reads as TGTGCCAGTAGTATTAAGGGAGAGGGCGAGCAGTACTTC.

This clonotype appeared a few times. The rearrangement links TRBV5-4 to TRBJ2-5; unclear D gene. Trimming left V 9 bases short and J 1 base short, with 16 bases between. This CDR3 contains 14 residues. Per germline, CDR1 SGHNT and CDR2 YYREEE (reference sequence). The CDR3: CATSAANSQETQYF. DNA for the CDR3: TGTGCCACTTCGGCAGCCAATAGCCAAGAGACCCAGTACTTC. Complete variable domain (other parts from reference TRBV5-4 and TRBJ2-5): ETGVTQSPTHLIKTRGQQVTLRCSSQSGHNTVSWYQQALGQGPQFIFQYYREEENGRGNFPPRFSGLQFPNYSSELNVNALELDDSALYLCATSAANSQETQYFGPGTRLLVL.

CDR3 in amino acids: CASSYKGEDEQYF. Written as DNA, the CDR3 is TGTGCCAGCAGTTACAAGGGGGAAGACGAGCAGTACTTC. The chain is built from TRBV6-5 and TRBJ2-7; possibly TRBD1 for D (6 bases). The germline V gene encodes CDR1 MNHEY and CDR2 SVGAGI. The CDR3 runs 13 residues. Trimming shortened V by 2 bases and J by 5 bases, and 10 bases separated the two germline ends.